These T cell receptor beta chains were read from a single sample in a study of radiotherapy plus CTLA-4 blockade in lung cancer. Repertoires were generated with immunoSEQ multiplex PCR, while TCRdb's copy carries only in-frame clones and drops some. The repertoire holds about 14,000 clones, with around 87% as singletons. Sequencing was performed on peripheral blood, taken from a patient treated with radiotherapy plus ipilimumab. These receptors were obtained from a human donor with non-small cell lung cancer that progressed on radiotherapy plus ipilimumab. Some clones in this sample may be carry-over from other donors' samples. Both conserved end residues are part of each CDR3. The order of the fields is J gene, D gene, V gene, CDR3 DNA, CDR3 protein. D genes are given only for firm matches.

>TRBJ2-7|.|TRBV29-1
TGCAGCGTTGTCGGGGTAAACCCTTACTACGAGCAGTACTTC
CSVVGVNPYYEQYF
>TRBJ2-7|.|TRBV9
TGTGCCAGCAGCGTAGCTCCACAGGTCTCCTACGAGCAGTACTTC
CASSVAPQVSYEQYF
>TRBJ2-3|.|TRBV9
TGTGCCAGCAACAGACAGTTGACTAGCACAGATACGCAGTATTTT
CASNRQLTSTDTQYF
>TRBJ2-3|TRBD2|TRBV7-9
TGTGCCAGCAGCCCTAGCGGGAGGGCCCATACGCAGTATTTT
CASSPSGRAHTQYF
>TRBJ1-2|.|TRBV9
TGTGCCAGCAGCGTAGCTGCAGATCCCTATGGCTACACCTTC
CASSVAADPYGYTF
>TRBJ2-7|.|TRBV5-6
TGTGCCAGCAGCGACTACTTACAGGGTAGGGCCTACGAGCAGTACTTC
CASSDYLQGRAYEQYF
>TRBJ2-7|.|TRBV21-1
TGTGCCAGCAGCAAAAAGGGGGGGACTAGCGGGTACCCCTACGAGCAGTACTTC
CASSKKGGTSGYPYEQYF
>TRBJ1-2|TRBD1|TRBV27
TGTGCCAGCAGTCTAACAGGGGATGGCTACACCTTC
CASSLTGDGYTF
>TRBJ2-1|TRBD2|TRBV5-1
TGCGCCAGCAGCTTGGTCCTAGCGGGAGGGGATGAGCAGTTCTTC
CASSLVLAGGDEQFF
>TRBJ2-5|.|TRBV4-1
TGCGCCAGCAGCCGCTCCCGACAGAGCCAAGAGACCCAGTACTTC
CASSRSRQSQETQYF
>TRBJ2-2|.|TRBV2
TGTGCCAGCAGTCAAAGCAACACCGGGGAGCTGTTTTTT
CASSQSNTGELFF
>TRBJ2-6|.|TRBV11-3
TGTGCCAGCAGCTCTCAGACATTCTCTGGGGCCAACGTCCTGACTTTC
CASSSQTFSGANVLTF
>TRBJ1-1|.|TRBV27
TGTGCCAGCAGTTTGACAGGCAAGTCTGAAGCTTTCTTT
CASSLTGKSEAFF
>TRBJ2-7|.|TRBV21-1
TGTGCCAGCAGCAAAGTGTGGACTAGCGGAAACTCCTACGAGCAGTACTTC
CASSKVWTSGNSYEQYF
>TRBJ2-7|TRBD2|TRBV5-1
TGCGCCAGCAGCTTCACTAGCGGTTACGAGCAGTACTTC
CASSFTSGYEQYF
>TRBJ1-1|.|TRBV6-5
TGTGCCAGCAGAGCAGGGTGGCTGAACACTGAAGCTTTCTTT
CASRAGWLNTEAFF
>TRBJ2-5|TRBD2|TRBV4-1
TGCGCCAGCAGCCAGGGACTAGCGGGAGGGCCAACACGGGAGACCCAGTACTTC
CASSQGLAGGPTRETQYF
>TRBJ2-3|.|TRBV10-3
TGTGCCATCAGTGAGCCTAGACAGTTAGATACGCAGTATTTT
CAISEPRQLDTQYF
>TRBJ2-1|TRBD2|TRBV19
TGTGCCAGTAGTTTAGTGGGGGGGAACAATGAGCAGTTCTTC
CASSLVGGNNEQFF
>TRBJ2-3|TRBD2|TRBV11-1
TGTGCCAGCAGCGCAGGACTAGCGGGAGGATCAGGGAGTACAGATACGCAGTATTTT
CASSAGLAGGSGSTDTQYF